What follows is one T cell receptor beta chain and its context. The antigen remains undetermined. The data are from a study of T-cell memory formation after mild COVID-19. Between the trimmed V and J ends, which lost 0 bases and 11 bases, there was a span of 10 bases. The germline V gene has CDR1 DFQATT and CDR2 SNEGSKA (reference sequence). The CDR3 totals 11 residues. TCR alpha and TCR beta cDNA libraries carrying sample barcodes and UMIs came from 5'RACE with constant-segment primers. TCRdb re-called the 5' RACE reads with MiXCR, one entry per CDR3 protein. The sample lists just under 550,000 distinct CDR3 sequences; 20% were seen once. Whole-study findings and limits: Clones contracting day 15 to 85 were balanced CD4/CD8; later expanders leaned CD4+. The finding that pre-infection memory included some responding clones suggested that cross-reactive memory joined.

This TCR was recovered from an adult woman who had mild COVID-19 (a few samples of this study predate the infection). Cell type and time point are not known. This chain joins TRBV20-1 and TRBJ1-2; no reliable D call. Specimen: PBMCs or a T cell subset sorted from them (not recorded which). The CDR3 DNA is TGCAGTGCTAGAGATCTTGGACGGTACACCTTC. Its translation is CSARDLGRYTF.